The 6 T cell receptor beta chains presented below share a single source sample, sequenced in a study of blood T cell repertoires in COVID-19. The data were produced by immunoSEQ multiplex PCR, yet TCRdb's version contains in-frame clones alone and is incomplete. The sample lists some 31,000 clones, roughly nine tenths seen once, with 13% in the top ten. The source material was peripheral blood. Receptors were obtained from a man in his sixties or seventies with active COVID-19.

Points on this clone: The junction departs from the called germline gene at one end, perhaps through a read error. Other DNA sequences in this specimen translate into the identical CDR3. This sequence joins TRBV28 and TRBJ2-7; D may be TRBD1 (6 bases). Germline CDR1 is MDHEN and CDR2 is SYDVKM. The CDR3 runs to 14 residues. In DNA form, the CDR3 reads TGTGCCAGCAGCCGTCTAGGACAGTCTTACGAGCAGTATTTC. Translated, it gives CASSRLGQSYEQYF.

V and J are TRBV3-1 (or the pseudogene TRBV3-2) and TRBJ1-2, with D unclear. The germline V gene has CDR1 LGHDT and CDR2 YNNKEL (reference sequence). The length of the CDR3 is 16 residues. Trimming removed 6 bases from V and 4 bases from J, with 21 bases in between. CDR3 loop: CASSLRGKPGTYGYTF. The CDR3 coding sequence is TGTGCCAGCAGTCTTAGAGGGAAGCCCGGAACCTATGGCTACACCTTC.

The rearrangement joins TRBV29-1 to TRBJ1-4, with a possible D match to TRBD1 (6 bases). This CDR3 comprises 15 residues. Trimming removed 7 bases at V and 1 base at J, with 16 bases between. Per the germline V gene, CDR1 is SQVTM and CDR2 is ANQGSEA. The DNA of the CDR3 is TGCAGCGCTGGCGACAGGCTTGTAACTAATGAAAAACTGTTTTTT. Residues: CSAGDRLVTNEKLFF.

The rearrangement links TRBV9 to TRBJ2-5, with a possible D match to TRBD2 (5 bases). Germline values: CDR1 SGDLS, CDR2 YYNGEE. The V and J ends lost 0 bases and 1 base respectively, with 10 bases between them. CDR3 length equals 15 residues. The CDR3 region has the DNA TGTGCCAGCAGCGTAGGACTAAAAGTCCAAGAGACCCAGTACTTC. Amino acids: CASSVGLKVQETQYF. Complete variable domain (other parts from reference TRBV9 and TRBJ2-5): DSGVTQTPKHLITATGQRVTLRCSPRSGDLSVYWYQQSLDQGLQFLIQYYNGEERAKGNILERFSAQQFPDLHSELNLSSLELGDSALYFCASSVGLKVQETQYFGPGTRLLVL.

This clone has only a few counts. This rearrangement joins TRBV10-1 to TRBJ2-5; 11 bases are a match to TRBD1. J gave up 5 bases and V 0 bases, and 5 bases lay outside the gene matches. CDR3 length: 16 amino acids. From germline, CDR1 is WNHNN and CDR2 SYGVQD (reference sequence). CDR3 in amino acids: CASSESRTGGWETQYF. The DNA for the CDR3 is TGCGCCAGCAGTGAGTCCCGGACAGGGGGCTGGGAGACCCAGTACTTC.

This clone was recorded only once. The J gene is TRBJ2-2, the V gene TRBV5-5; D perhaps matches TRBD2 (5 bases). Germline CDR1 and CDR2: SGHKS and YYEKEE (reference sequence). CDR3 length equals 15 residues. The ends were cut back, 1 base at V and 3 bases at J, with 10 bases in the middle. In nucleotides, the CDR3 is TGTGCCAGCAGCTTGACTGGGAGTTACACCGGGGAGCTGTTTTTT. The encoded protein is CASSLTGSYTGELFF.